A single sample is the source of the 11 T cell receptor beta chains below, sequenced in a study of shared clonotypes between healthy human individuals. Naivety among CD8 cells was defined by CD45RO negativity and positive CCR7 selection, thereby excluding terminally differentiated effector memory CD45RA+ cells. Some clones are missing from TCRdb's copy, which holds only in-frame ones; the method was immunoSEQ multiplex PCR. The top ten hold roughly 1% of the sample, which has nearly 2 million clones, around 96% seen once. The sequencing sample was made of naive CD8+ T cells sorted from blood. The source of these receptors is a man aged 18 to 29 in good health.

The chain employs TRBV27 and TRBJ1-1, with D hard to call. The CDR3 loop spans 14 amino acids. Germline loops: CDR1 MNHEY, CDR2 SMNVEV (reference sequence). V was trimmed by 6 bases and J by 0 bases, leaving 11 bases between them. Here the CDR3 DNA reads TGTGCCAGCAGCCACGGTGGGGTGAACACTGAAGCTTTCTTT. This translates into CASSHGGVNTEAFF.

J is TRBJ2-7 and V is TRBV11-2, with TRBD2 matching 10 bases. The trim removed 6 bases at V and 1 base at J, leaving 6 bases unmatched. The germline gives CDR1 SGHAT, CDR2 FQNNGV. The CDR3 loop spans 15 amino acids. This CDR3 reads CASSPILAGSYEQYF. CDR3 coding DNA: TGTGCCAGCAGTCCAATACTAGCGGGGTCCTACGAGCAGTACTTC.

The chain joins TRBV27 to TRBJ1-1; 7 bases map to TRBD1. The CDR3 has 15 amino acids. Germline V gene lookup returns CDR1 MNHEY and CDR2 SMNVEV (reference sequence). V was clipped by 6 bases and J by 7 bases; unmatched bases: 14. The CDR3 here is CASSYGGGGEGEAFF. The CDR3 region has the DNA TGTGCCAGCAGCTACGGGGGAGGGGGCGAGGGTGAAGCTTTCTTT.

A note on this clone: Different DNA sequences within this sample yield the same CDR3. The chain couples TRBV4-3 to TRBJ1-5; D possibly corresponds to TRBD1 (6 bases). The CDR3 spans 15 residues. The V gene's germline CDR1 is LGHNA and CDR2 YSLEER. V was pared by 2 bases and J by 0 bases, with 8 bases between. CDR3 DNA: TGCGCCAGCAGCCAAAACAGGGATAGCAATCAGCCCCAGCATTTT. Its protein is CASSQNRDSNQPQHF.

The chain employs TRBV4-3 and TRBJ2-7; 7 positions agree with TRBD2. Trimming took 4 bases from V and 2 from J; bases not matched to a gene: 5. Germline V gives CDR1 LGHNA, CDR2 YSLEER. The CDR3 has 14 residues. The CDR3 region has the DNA TGCGCCAGCAGCCCAGGACTAGAACCCTACGAGCAGTACTTC. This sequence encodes CASSPGLEPYEQYF.

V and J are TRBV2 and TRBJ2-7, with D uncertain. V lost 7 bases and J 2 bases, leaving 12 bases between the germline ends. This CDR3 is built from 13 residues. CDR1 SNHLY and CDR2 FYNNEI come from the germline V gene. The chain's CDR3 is CASNDLLTYEQYF. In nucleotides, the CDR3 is TGTGCCAGCAATGACCTCCTAACCTACGAGCAGTACTTC.

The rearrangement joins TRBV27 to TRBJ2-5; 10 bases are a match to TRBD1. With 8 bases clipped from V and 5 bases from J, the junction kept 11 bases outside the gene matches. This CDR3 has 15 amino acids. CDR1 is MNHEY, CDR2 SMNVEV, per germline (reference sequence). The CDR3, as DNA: TGTGCCAGCGGGTCCAGACAGGGGGCTGGGGAGACCCAGTACTTC. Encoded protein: CASGSRQGAGETQYF.

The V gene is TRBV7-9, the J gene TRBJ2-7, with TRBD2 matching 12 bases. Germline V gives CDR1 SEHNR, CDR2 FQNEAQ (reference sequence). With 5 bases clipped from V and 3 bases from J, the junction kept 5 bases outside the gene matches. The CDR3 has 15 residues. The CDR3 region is CASSTRLAGDYEQYF. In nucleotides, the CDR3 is TGTGCCAGCAGCACAAGACTAGCGGGGGACTACGAGCAGTACTTC.

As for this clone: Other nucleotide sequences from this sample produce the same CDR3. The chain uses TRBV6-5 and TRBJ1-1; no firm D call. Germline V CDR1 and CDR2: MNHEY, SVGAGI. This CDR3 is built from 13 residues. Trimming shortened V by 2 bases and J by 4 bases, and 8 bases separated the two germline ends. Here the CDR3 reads CASSYGLSTEAFF. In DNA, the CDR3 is TGTGCCAGCAGTTACGGGCTTAGCACTGAAGCTTTCTTT.

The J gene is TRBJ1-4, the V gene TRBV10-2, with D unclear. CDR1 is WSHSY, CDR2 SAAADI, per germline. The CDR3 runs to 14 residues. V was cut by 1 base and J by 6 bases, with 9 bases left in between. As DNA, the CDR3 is TGCGCCAGCAGTGAGTTAAGGACCTATGAAAAACTGTTTTTT. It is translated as CASSELRTYEKLFF.

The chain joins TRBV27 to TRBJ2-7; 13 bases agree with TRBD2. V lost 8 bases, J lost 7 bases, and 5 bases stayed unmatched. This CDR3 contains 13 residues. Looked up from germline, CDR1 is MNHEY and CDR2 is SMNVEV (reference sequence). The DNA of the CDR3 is TGTGCCAGCGGGACTAGCGGGAAAGTGGAGCAGTACTTC. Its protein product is CASGTSGKVEQYF.